The clone carrying this TCR beta chain was recorded at least ten times. The antigen remains unidentified. These data originate in a study of T-cell reconstitution after alpha-beta-depleted transplantation in children. Notes on the study in general: In some patients, recipient T cells and intrathymic progenitors surviving conditioning explained high day-60 diversity.

Unique molecular identifiers were used in preparing the TCRbeta library. From the PCR reads, TCRdb called clonotypes with MiXCR, one entry per CDR3 protein. The sample carries under 850,000 distinct CDR3 sequences, around 13% recorded once. The sequence came from a girl aged 2-10 years with congenital amegakaryocytic thrombocytopenia, due to receive a stem cell transplant. The sequencing here drew on PBMCs, taken before TCRalphabeta/CD19-depleted stem cell transplant.

The DNA for the CDR3 is TGTGCCAGCAGCTTAGCCGGCGGGAGGGCGAGAGATACGCAGTATTTT. It is translated as CASSLAGGRARDTQYF. This chain uses TRBV7-9 with TRBJ2-3, with TRBD2 matching 9 bases. CDR1 and CDR2 (germline): SEHNR, FQNEAQ (reference sequence). With 0 bases clipped from V and 5 bases from J, the junction kept 6 bases outside the gene matches. The CDR3 runs 16 residues.